The subject of this entry is one TCR beta chain. The target antigen is unknown. This record belongs to a study of T cell responses to AZD1222 COVID-19 vaccine. The length of the CDR3 is 13 residues. CDR1 is LNHDA and CDR2 is SQIVND in the germline V gene (reference sequence). V was pared by 5 bases and J by 1 base, with 8 bases between. The repertoire was sequenced with immunoSEQ multiplex PCR; TCRdb's copy has only in-frame clones and lacks some. This table has 95,000 to 150,000 clones, around 89% appearing once. Broader study findings: Possibly, clonal diversity was underestimated; donors were largely white British and included more females. None of the repertoires were sampled until the peak T cell response had passed. Baseline serology detected seropositivity in only 5 to 7 AZD1222 recipients.

This TCR was recovered from an adult in good health. Sample: peripheral blood, taken on day 0 of MenACWY control vaccination. The chain couples TRBV19 to TRBJ1-1, with D uncertain. The CDR3: CASSRQENTEAFF. CDR3 bases: TGTGCCAGTAGTCGTCAGGAGAACACTGAAGCTTTCTTT. Together with reference TRBV19 and TRBJ1-1, the CDR3 gives the full variable domain: DGGITQSPKYLFRKEGQNVTLSCEQNLNHDAMYWYRQDPGQGLRLIYYSQIVNDFQKGDIAEGYSVSREKKESFPLTVTSAQKNPTAFYLCASSRQENTEAFFGQGTRLTVV.